This is a list of T cell receptor beta chains from one sample in a study of shared clonotypes between healthy human individuals. Assay: immunoSEQ multiplex PCR; the TCRdb copy retains only in-frame clones and omits some. This sample carries approximately 2.1 million clones, approximately 95% of them seen once, and the ten largest clones take 0.39%. The material sequenced was naive CD4+ T cells from PBMCs. The receptors were gathered from a man younger than 35 in good health. Some clones in this sample may be carry-over from other donors' samples. Both conserved end residues are part of each CDR3. The D gene is left open where the match is weak. Clone sizes are given selectively: once, few, many, or a class where the clone is expanded.

clone_size	d_call	v_call	j_call	cdr3_nt	cdr3_aa
NA	NA	TRBV6-5	TRBJ2-3	TGTGCCAGCAGTCTAGGGGTGGGGTCGGATACGCAGTATTTT	CASSLGVGSDTQYF
NA	NA	TRBV5-1	TRBJ1-1	TGCGCCAGCAGCTGGGGGGACACAAACACTGAAGCTTTCTTT	CASSWGDTNTEAFF
NA	NA	TRBV5-1	TRBJ2-5	TGCGCCAGCAGCTTGAAAGGGGGGGAAGAGACCCAGTACTTC	CASSLKGGEETQYF
NA	TRBD1	TRBV7-3	TRBJ2-1	TGTGCCAGCAGCTTACGTTCCGACAGGGTGCCGGGTGAGCAGTTCTTC	CASSLRSDRVPGEQFF
NA	TRBD2	TRBV27	TRBJ2-7	TGTGCCAGCAGCAGGTCGAGGTCCGCGGGAGCCACCTACGAGCAGTACTTC	CASSRSRSAGATYEQYF
NA	NA	TRBV27	TRBJ1-1	TGTGCCAGCTCGGACAGCCTGAACACTGAAGCTTTCTTT	CASSDSLNTEAFF
NA	TRBD2	TRBV5-1	TRBJ2-5	TGCGCCAGCAGCTTGAATAGCGGGAGGGGGGAGACCCAGTACTTC	CASSLNSGRGETQYF
NA	TRBD1	TRBV28	TRBJ1-5	TGTGCCAGCAGCACCGGGACAGGACAATATCAGCCCCAGCATTTT	CASSTGTGQYQPQHF
NA	NA	TRBV5-1	TRBJ2-5	TGCGCCAGCAGCGGCGAGGGAAGCCAAGAGACCCAGTACTTC	CASSGEGSQETQYF
NA	TRBD1	TRBV9	TRBJ2-2	TGTGCCAGCAGCGTCGGGGGACAGGGGTTCACCGGGGAGCTGTTTTTT	CASSVGGQGFTGELFF
NA	TRBD1	TRBV6-5	TRBJ1-1	TGTGCCAGCAGCCCCCCAGGGGGCGCATCTGAAGCTTTCTTT	CASSPPGGASEAFF
NA	NA	TRBV7-9	TRBJ2-5	TGTGCCAGCAGCTTCCCAGGGCTGTTAGAGACCCAGTACTTC	CASSFPGLLETQYF
once	NA	TRBV19	TRBJ2-7	TGTGCCAGTAGTATTGCCGGGACGTCGAGCCAGCAGTACTTC	CASSIAGTSSQQYF
NA	NA	TRBV7-7	TRBJ2-5	TGTGCCAGCAGCCCGGGCCTTCAAGAGACCCAGTACTTC	CASSPGLQETQYF